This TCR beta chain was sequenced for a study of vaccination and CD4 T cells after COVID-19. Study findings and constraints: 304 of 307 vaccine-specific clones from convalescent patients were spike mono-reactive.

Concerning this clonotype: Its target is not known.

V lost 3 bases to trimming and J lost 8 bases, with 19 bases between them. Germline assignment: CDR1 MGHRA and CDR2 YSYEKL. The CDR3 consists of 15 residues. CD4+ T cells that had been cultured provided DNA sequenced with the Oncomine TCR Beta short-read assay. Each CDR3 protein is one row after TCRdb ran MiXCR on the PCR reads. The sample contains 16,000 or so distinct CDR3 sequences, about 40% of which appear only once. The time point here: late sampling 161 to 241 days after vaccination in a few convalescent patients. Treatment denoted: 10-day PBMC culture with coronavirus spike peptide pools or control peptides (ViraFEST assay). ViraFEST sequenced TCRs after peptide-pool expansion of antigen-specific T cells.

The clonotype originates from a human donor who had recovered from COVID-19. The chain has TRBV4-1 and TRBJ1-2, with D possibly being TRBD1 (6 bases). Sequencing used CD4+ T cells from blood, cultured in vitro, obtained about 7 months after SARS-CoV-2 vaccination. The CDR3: CASSHLGGRDEGYTF. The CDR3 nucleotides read TGCGCCAGCAGCCACCTGGGGGGCAGGGATGAAGGCTACACCTTC.